These 7 T cell receptor beta chains were sequenced from one sample in a study of blood T cells in healthy people across ages. It was with a sample-barcoded 5' primer and a J-beta primer mix that a second PCR of about 7 to 12 cycles was run. Each CDR3 protein gets one entry after TCRdb re-called the 5' RACE reads with MiXCR. The table lists about 930,000 distinct CDR3 sequences, roughly 29% of them singletons. These same data were also listed under a study on T cells of mothers and their children.

The sequenced material came from blood. The receptors were gathered from a woman aged 40 to 50 in good health.

There are a few counts of this clonotype. J is TRBJ1-5 and V is TRBV3-1; 9 bases agree with TRBD1. V shed 3 bases and J 1 base; nucleotides not matched to a gene: 7. Germline values: CDR1 LGHDT, CDR2 YNNKEL (reference sequence). The CDR3 covers 17 residues. The CDR3: CASSQGTGPVSNQPQHF. For the CDR3, the DNA is TGTGCCAGCAGCCAGGGGACAGGGCCGGTGAGCAATCAGCCCCAGCATTTT. Full variable domain (rest looked up from reference TRBV3-1 and TRBJ1-5): DTAVSQTPKYLVTQMGNDKSIKCEQNLGHDTMYWYKQDSKKFLKIMFSYNNKELIINETVPNRFSPKSPDKAHLNLHINSLELGDSAVYFCASSQGTGPVSNQPQHFGDGTRLSIL.

J is TRBJ1-2 and V is TRBV29-1, with a possible D match to TRBD1 (5 bases). CDR1 is SQVTM, CDR2 ANQGSEA, per germline. The CDR3 runs to 11 residues. The V end lost 8 bases, the J end lost 4 bases, and 11 bases lay between the germline ends. Written as DNA, the CDR3 is TGCAGCCCGAGGGGCCGCTATGGCTACACCTTC. It is translated as CSPRGRYGYTF.

Note on this clonotype: The junction departs from the called germline gene at one end, perhaps through a read error. This chain joins TRBV27 and TRBJ1-2; D may be TRBD1 (5 bases). The CDR3 covers 12 residues. Looked up from germline, CDR1 is MNHEY and CDR2 is SMNVEV (reference sequence). CDR3 sequence reads: CASSPRRGGCTF. DNA of the CDR3: TGTGCCAGCAGCCCGAGGAGGGGCGGCTGCACCTTC.

The table lists this clonotype with a few counts. The genes are TRBV28 and TRBJ2-2, with D possibly matching TRBD2 (5 bases). CDR1 is MDHEN, CDR2 SYDVKM, per germline. The CDR3 length is 16 residues. V lost 5 bases and J 6 bases, leaving 19 bases between the germline ends. For the CDR3, the DNA is TGTGCCAGCAGTCTATCCCCGAAAAGGAGGTCCGGGGAGCTGTTTTTT. It codes for CASSLSPKRRSGELFF.

This rearrangement joins TRBV7-9 to TRBJ1-2; D ambiguous. Germline values: CDR1 SEHNR, CDR2 FQNEAQ (reference sequence). The V end was cut by 2 bases, the J end by 2 bases, with 12 bases between. The CDR3 has 15 amino acids. CDR3 sequence reads: CASSLKLGINYGYTF. The CDR3 bases are TGTGCCAGCAGCTTAAAGCTGGGGATAAACTATGGCTACACCTTC.

This rearrangement joins TRBV9 to TRBJ2-3; 7 bases agree with TRBD1. J was trimmed by 7 bases and V by 0 bases; bases with no gene match: 8. The CDR3 runs 15 residues. Germline values: CDR1 SGDLS, CDR2 YYNGEE. This CDR3 reads CASSVDWVTGNTQYF. The CDR3 DNA reads TGTGCCAGCAGCGTAGATTGGGTGACAGGGAATACGCAGTATTTT.

This clonotype was detected only a few times. This chain joins TRBV12-3 or TRBV12-4 and TRBJ2-5, with 8 bases matching TRBD2. Trimming cost V 6 bases and J 3 bases; bases outside gene matches: 3. CDR3 length: 13 residues. The DNA for the CDR3 is TGTGCCAGCAGAAAAGCGGGGGAAGAGACCCAGTACTTC. Its translation: CASRKAGEETQYF.